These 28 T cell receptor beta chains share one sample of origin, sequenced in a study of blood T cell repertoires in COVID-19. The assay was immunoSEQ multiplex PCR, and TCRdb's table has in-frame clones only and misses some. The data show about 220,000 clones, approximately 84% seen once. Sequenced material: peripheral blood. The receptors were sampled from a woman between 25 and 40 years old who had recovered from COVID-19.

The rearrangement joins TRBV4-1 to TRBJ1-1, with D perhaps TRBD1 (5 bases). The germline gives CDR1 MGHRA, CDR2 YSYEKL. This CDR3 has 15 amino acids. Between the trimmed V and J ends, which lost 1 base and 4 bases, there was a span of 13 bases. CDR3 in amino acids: CASSQVEGLGTEAFF. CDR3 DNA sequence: TGCGCCAGCAGCCAAGTGGAGGGGCTTGGCACTGAAGCTTTCTTT.

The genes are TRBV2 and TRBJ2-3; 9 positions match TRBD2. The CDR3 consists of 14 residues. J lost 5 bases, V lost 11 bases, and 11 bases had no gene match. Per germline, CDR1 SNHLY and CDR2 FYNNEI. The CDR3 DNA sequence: TGTGCCCGCACTCGCGCGGGGGGGGGAGATACGCAGTATTTT. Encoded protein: CARTRAGGGDTQYF.

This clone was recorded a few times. The CDR3 sequence: CASSNPPPGGRDQPQHF. The CDR3 DNA follows: TGTGCCAGCAGCAACCCACCCCCGGGGGGCAGGGATCAGCCCCAGCATTTT. The gene calls are TRBV7-2 and TRBJ1-5; weak D call: TRBD1 (6 bases). V lost 5 bases and J 5 bases, leaving 22 bases between the germline ends. The CDR3 has 17 residues. Germline V gene data show CDR1 as SGHTA and CDR2 as FQGNSA.

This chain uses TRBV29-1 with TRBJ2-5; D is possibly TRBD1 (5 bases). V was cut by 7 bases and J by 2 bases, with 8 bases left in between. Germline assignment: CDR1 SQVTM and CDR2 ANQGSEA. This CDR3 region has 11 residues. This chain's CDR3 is CSADSQETQYF. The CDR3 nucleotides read TGCAGCGCTGACAGTCAAGAGACCCAGTACTTC.

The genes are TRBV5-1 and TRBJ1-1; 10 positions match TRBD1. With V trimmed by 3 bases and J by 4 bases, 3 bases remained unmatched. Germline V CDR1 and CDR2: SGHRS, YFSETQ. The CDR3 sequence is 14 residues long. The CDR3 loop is CASSSDRGSTEAFF. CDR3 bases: TGCGCCAGCAGCTCGGACAGGGGGAGCACTGAAGCTTTCTTT.

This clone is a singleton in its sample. CDR3 sequence: CASSLDGGHGELFF. The CDR3 DNA follows: TGCGCCAGCAGCTTGGACGGGGGTCACGGGGAGCTGTTTTTT. J is TRBJ2-2 and V is TRBV5-1; TRBD2 is a possible D gene (6 bases). Trimming pared 0 bases from V and 7 bases from J, leaving 10 bases between. In germline, CDR1 is SGHRS, CDR2 YFSETQ. The CDR3 contains 14 residues. Full variable domain (rest looked up from reference TRBV5-1 and TRBJ2-2): KAGVTQTPRYLIKTRGQQVTLSCSPISGHRSVSWYQQTPGQGLQFLFEYFSETQRNKGNFPGRFSGRQFSNSRSEMNVSTLELGDSALYLCASSLDGGHGELFFGEGSRLTVL.

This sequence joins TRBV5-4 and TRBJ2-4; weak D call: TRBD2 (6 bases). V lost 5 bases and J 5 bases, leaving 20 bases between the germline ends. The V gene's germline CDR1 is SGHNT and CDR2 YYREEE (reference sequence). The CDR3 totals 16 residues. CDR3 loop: CASSPTGEVRENIQYF. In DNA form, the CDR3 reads TGTGCCAGCAGTCCAACGGGAGAAGTAAGGGAAAACATTCAGTACTTC.

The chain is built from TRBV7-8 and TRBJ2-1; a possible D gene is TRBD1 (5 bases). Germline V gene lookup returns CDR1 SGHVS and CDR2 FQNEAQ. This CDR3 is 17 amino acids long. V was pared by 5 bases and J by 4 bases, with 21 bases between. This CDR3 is CASSPSNRLGLYNEQFF. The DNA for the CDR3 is TGTGCCAGCAGCCCCTCGAACCGGCTGGGGCTATACAATGAGCAGTTCTTC.

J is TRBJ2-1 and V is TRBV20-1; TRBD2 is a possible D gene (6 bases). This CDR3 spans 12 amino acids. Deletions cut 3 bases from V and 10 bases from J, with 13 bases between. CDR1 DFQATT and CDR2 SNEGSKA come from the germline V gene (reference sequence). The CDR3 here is CSASTSISEQFF. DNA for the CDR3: TGCAGTGCTAGTACTAGCATATCAGAGCAGTTCTTC.

In nucleotides, the CDR3 is TGTGCCAGCAGCCAAATACGGCGCGGGGGTGAGCAGTTCTTC. It yields the protein CASSQIRRGGEQFF. This chain links TRBV3-1 (or the pseudogene TRBV3-2) with TRBJ2-1; 7 positions agree with TRBD2. V lost 2 bases to trimming and J lost 9 bases; unmatched junction nucleotides: 7. There are 14 residues in the CDR3. CDR1 and CDR2 (germline): LGHDT, YNNKEL (reference sequence).

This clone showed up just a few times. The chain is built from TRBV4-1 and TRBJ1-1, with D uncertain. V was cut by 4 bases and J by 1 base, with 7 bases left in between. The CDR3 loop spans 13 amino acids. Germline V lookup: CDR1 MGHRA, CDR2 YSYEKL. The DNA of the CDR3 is TGCGCCAGCAGCCGGTTTAGGAACACTGAAGCTTTCTTT. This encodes CASSRFRNTEAFF.

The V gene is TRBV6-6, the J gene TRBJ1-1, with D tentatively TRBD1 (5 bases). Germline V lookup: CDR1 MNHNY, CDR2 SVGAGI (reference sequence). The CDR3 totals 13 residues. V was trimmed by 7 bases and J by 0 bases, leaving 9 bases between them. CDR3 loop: CASTQAMNTEAFF. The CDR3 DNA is TGTGCCAGCACACAGGCTATGAACACTGAAGCTTTCTTT.

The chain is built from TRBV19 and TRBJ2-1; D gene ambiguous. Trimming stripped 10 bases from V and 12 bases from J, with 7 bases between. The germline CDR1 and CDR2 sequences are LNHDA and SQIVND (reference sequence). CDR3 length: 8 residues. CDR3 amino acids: CANERQFF. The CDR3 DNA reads TGTGCCAACGAGAGGCAGTTCTTC.

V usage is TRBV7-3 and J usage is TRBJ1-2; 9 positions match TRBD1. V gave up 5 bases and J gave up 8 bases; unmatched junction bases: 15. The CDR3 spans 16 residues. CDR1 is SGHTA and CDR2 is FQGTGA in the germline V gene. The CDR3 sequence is CASSPAGTGLQGGYTF. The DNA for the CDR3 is TGTGCCAGCAGCCCCGCCGGGACAGGGCTTCAAGGGGGCTACACCTTC. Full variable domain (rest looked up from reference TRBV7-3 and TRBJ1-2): GAGVSQTPSNKVTEKGKYVELRCDPISGHTALYWYRQSLGQGPEFLIYFQGTGAADDSGLPNDRFFAVRPEGSVSTLKIQRTERGDSAVYLCASSPAGTGLQGGYTFGSGTRLTVV.

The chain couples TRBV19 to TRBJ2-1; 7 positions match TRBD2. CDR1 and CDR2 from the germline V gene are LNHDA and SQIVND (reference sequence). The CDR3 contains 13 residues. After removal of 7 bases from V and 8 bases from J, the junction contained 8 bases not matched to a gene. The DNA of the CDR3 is TGTGCCAGTATCGAGTGGGGAGGGGATGAGCAGTTCTTC. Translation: CASIEWGGDEQFF. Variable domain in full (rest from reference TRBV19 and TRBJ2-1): DGGITQSPKYLFRKEGQNVTLSCEQNLNHDAMYWYRQDPGQGLRLIYYSQIVNDFQKGDIAEGYSVSREKKESFPLTVTSAQKNPTAFYLCASIEWGGDEQFFGPGTRLTVL.

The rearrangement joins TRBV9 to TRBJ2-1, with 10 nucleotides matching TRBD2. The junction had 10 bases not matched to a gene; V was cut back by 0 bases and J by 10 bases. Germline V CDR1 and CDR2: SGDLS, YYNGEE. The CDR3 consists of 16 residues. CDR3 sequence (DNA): TGTGCCAGCAGCGTAGCGAGCGGGAGGGCCTCAGGAGAGCAGTTCTTC. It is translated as CASSVASGRASGEQFF.

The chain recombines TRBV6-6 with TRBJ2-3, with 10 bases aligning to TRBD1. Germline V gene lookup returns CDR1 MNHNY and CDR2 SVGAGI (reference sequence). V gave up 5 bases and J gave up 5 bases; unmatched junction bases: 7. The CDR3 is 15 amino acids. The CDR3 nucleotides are TGTGCCAGCAGTCGGACAGGGGGAGAGGGAGATACGCAGTATTTT. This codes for CASSRTGGEGDTQYF.

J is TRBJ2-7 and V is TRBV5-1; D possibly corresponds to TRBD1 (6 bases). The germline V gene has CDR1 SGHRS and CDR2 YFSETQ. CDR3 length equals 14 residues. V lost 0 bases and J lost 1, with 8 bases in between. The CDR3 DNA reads TGCGCCAGCAGCTTGGGGGACACTTCCTACGAGCAGTACTTC. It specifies CASSLGDTSYEQYF.

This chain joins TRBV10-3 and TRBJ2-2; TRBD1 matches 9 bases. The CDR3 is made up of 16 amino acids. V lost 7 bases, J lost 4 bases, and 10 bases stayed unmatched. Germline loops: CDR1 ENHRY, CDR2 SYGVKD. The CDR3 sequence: CAIKPGQGTGTGELFF. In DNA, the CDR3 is TGTGCCATCAAACCGGGACAGGGAACAGGCACCGGGGAGCTGTTTTTT.

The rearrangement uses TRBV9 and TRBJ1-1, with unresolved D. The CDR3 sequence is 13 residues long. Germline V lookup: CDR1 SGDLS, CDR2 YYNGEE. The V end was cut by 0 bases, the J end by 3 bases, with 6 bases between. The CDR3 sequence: CASSVGGYTEAFF. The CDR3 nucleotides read TGTGCCAGCAGCGTAGGCGGCTACACTGAAGCTTTCTTT.

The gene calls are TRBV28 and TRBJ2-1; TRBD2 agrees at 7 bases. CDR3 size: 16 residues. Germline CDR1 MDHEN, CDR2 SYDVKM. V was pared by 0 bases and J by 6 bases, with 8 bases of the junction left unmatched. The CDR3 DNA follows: TGTGCCAGCAGTTTATGGGGGGACTATGGGGGCAATGAGCAGTTCTTC. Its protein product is CASSLWGDYGGNEQFF.

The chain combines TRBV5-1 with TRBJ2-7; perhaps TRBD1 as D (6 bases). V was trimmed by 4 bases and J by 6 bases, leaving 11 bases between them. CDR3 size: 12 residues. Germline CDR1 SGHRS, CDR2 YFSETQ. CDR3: CASSRQVGEQYF. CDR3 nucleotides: TGCGCCAGCAGCCGACAGGTGGGCGAGCAGTACTTC. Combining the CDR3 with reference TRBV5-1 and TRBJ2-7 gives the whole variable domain KAGVTQTPRYLIKTRGQQVTLSCSPISGHRSVSWYQQTPGQGLQFLFEYFSETQRNKGNFPGRFSGRQFSNSRSEMNVSTLELGDSALYLCASSRQVGEQYFGPGTRLTVT.

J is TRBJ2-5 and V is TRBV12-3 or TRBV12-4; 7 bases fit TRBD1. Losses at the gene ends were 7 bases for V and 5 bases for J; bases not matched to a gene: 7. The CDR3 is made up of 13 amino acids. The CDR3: CASKRQGTETQYF. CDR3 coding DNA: TGTGCCAGCAAGAGACAGGGAACCGAGACCCAGTACTTC.

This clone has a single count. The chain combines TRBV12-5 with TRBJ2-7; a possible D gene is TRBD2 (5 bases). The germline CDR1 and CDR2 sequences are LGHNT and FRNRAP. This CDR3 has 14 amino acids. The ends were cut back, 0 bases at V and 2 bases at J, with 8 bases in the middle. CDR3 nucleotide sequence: TGTGCTAGTGGTTTGGTAGCCGGGGCCTACGAGCAGTACTTC. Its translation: CASGLVAGAYEQYF.

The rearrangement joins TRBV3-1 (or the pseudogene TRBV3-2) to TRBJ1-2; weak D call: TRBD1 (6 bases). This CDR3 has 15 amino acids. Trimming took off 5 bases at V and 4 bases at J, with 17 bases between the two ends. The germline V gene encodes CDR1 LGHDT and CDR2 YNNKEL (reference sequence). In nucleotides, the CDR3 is TGTGCCAGCAGCGAATCTAGGACAGTAAGCTATGGCTACACCTTC. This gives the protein CASSESRTVSYGYTF.

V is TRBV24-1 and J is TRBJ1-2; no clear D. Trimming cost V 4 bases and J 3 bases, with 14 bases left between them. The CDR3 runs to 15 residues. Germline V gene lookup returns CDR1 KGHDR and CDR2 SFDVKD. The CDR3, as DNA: TGTGCCACCAGTGAAACTAGCGACACGTACTATGGCTACACCTTC. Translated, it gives CATSETSDTYYGYTF.

The DNA for the CDR3 is TGTGCCAGCAGAGTTACCGGGACAGTGTACAATGAGCAGTTCTTC. It encodes CASRVTGTVYNEQFF. This sequence joins TRBV2 and TRBJ2-1, with TRBD1 matching 7 bases. Per the germline V gene, CDR1 is SNHLY and CDR2 is FYNNEI. V shed 6 bases, J shed 4 bases, and the junction held 9 bases outside the gene matches. CDR3 length: 15 amino acids.

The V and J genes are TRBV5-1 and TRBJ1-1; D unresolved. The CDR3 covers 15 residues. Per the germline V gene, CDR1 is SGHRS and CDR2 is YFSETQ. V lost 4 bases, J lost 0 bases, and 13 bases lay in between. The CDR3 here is CASSPGLIMNTEAFF. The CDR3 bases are TGCGCCAGCAGCCCCGGACTTATCATGAACACTGAAGCTTTCTTT.